One and the same sample provided the 13 T cell receptor beta chains below, sequenced in a study of blood T cell repertoires in COVID-19. Some clones are missing from TCRdb's copy, which holds only in-frame ones; the method was immunoSEQ multiplex PCR. The table shows 140,000 to 150,000 clones, with about nine tenths occurring only once. Sequences were obtained from peripheral blood. All receptors come from a woman in her fifties or sixties with acute or convalescent COVID-19.

The chain carries TRBV9 and TRBJ1-4; 7 nucleotides match TRBD1. V lost 4 bases and J lost 10; bases outside the gene matches: 13. The CDR3 loop spans 15 amino acids. Germline V gene data show CDR1 as SGDLS and CDR2 as YYNGEE. Here the CDR3 reads CASSTQTGRIAKLFF. CDR3 bases: TGTGCCAGCAGCACCCAGACAGGGCGGATCGCAAAACTGTTTTTT.

This CDR3 reads CASSPWTGDGYEQYF. CDR3 bases: TGTGCCAGCTCACCGTGGACAGGCGACGGCTACGAGCAGTACTTC. The V and J genes are TRBV18 and TRBJ2-7; 7 nucleotides align to TRBD1. V lost 3 bases and J lost 3; bases outside the gene matches: 8. This CDR3 spans 15 amino acids. From germline, CDR1 is KGHSH and CDR2 LQKENI.

This clone turned up a few times. This chain links TRBV12-3 or TRBV12-4 with TRBJ2-7; 7 nucleotides align to TRBD1. The junction had 4 bases not matched to a gene; V was cut back by 5 bases and J by 6 bases. The CDR3 is 12 amino acids. The CDR3 region has the DNA TGTGCCAGCAGTCCGACAGGGACCGAGCAGTACTTC. Its protein is CASSPTGTEQYF.

J is TRBJ2-3 and V is TRBV19; D gene ambiguous. V shed 7 bases and J shed 2 bases, with 13 bases lying between them. Germline V gene lookup returns CDR1 LNHDA and CDR2 SQIVND (reference sequence). CDR3 length: 14 residues. The CDR3 here is CASTPSLVTDTQYF. For the CDR3, the DNA is TGTGCCAGTACCCCGTCATTAGTCACAGATACGCAGTATTTT.

The chain uses TRBV5-1 and TRBJ1-2, with D tentatively TRBD1 (5 bases). The CDR3 contains 12 residues. With 10 bases removed from V and 6 bases from J, the gap between germline ends came to 16 bases. Germline CDR1 reads SGHRS; CDR2 reads YFSETQ. The CDR3: CASWGTEDGYTF. The CDR3 nucleotides read TGCGCCTCCTGGGGGACTGAGGATGGCTACACCTTC.

The chain employs TRBV3-1 (or the pseudogene TRBV3-2) and TRBJ1-2; 11 nucleotides line up with TRBD1. The trim removed 1 base at V and 6 bases at J, leaving 1 base unmatched. CDR3 size: 14 residues. Germline V gene lookup returns CDR1 LGHDT and CDR2 YNNKEL (reference sequence). The CDR3, as DNA: TGTGCCAGCAGCCAAGCGGGACAGGGGGATGGCTACACCTTC. It yields the protein CASSQAGQGDGYTF.

The CDR3 loop reads CASSVASHLGNTEAFF. Written as DNA, the CDR3 is TGTGCCAGCAGCGTAGCATCACACCTTGGGAACACTGAAGCTTTCTTT. This chain connects TRBV9 to TRBJ1-1; no definite D call. Trimming took off 0 bases at V and 1 base at J, with 13 bases between the two ends. The CDR3 is 16 residues long. Per germline, CDR1 SGDLS and CDR2 YYNGEE.

The chain is built from TRBV5-4 and TRBJ2-1; 16 nucleotides match TRBD2. CDR3 length equals 17 residues. Germline CDR1 reads SGHNT; CDR2 reads YYREEE (reference sequence). With V trimmed by 4 bases and J by 10 bases, 11 bases remained unmatched. Here the CDR3 DNA reads TGTGCCAGCAGCGGGGGAGCGGGACTAGCGGGAGGGAGAGAGCAGTTCTTC. Its translation is CASSGGAGLAGGREQFF.

The chain has TRBV28 and TRBJ2-5; TRBD1 matches 12 bases. Germline V gene data show CDR1 as MDHEN and CDR2 as SYDVKM. V gave up 6 bases and J gave up 5 bases; unmatched junction bases: 7. The CDR3 has 15 amino acids. CDR3 nucleotide sequence: TGTGCCAGCAGCCCCGGGACAGGGGGCGTGGAGACCCAGTACTTC. This codes for CASSPGTGGVETQYF.

The chain links TRBV10-1 to TRBJ1-1, with a weak D call TRBD1 (6 bases). Trimming removed 2 bases from V and 11 bases from J, with 18 bases in between. From germline, CDR1 is WNHNN and CDR2 SYGVQD (reference sequence). This CDR3 has 14 residues. This CDR3 is CASSEGSTGLGAFF. In DNA form, the CDR3 reads TGCGCCAGCAGTGAGGGGTCTACAGGGTTAGGGGCTTTCTTT.

This chain uses TRBV27 with TRBJ2-2; 11 bases agree with TRBD2. Germline CDR1 is MNHEY and CDR2 is SMNVEV (reference sequence). This CDR3 has 17 amino acids. The J segment lost 5 bases and the V segment lost 6 bases, leaving 11 bases of the junction unmatched. The CDR3 loop reads CASSQTRTSGLTGELFF. The CDR3, as DNA: TGTGCCAGCAGCCAAACACGGACTAGCGGGCTTACCGGGGAGCTGTTTTTT.

This sequence joins TRBV9 and TRBJ2-1; 9 nucleotides agree with TRBD2. CDR1 and CDR2 (germline): SGDLS, YYNGEE. The CDR3 spans 14 residues. The V and J ends lost 1 base and 6 bases, in that order; junction bases with no gene match: 2. The chain's CDR3 is CASSVSGRLNEQFF. The CDR3 coding sequence is TGTGCCAGCAGCGTAAGCGGGAGGCTCAATGAGCAGTTCTTC.

The gene calls are TRBV6-1 and TRBJ2-1; 7 bases map to TRBD1. This CDR3 has 16 amino acids. Trimming took 4 bases from V and 8 from J; bases not matched to a gene: 14. Germline V gene data show CDR1 as MNHNS and CDR2 as SASEGT. The CDR3 region has the DNA TGTGCCAGCAGTGCTCCAGGGGGAAGTAGAACCGATGAGCAGTTCTTC. Its translation: CASSAPGGSRTDEQFF.